Below, 25 T cell receptor beta chains from the same sample are listed, as sequenced in a study of T cell repertoires in cytomegalovirus infection. What these receptors recognize is not known. TCRdb itself ran the reads through MiXCR, one entry per CDR3 protein. The data contain about 310,000 distinct CDR3 sequences, around a quarter of them singletons. The sample in question was cultured PBMCs, obtained from culture after CMV antigen stimulation. These receptors were taken from a human donor in good health (CMV status not recorded). Some clones in this sample may be carry-over from other donors' samples.

In its sample, this clonotype was seen a few times. The DNA for the CDR3 is TGTGCCAGCAGTTTATACGCTCAAGAGACCCAGTACTTC. It translates to CASSLYAQETQYF. The chain combines TRBV28 with TRBJ2-5, with no clear D. V lost 1 base, J lost 2 bases, and 5 bases lay in between. The CDR3 length is 13 residues. In germline, CDR1 is MDHEN, CDR2 SYDVKM.

This chain links TRBV6-9 with TRBJ2-1; no clear D gene. Trimming removed 4 bases from V and 6 bases from J, with 16 bases in between. CDR3 length: 15 amino acids. CDR1 and CDR2 from the germline V gene are MNHGY and SVAAGI. The CDR3 region is CASSSPSLGPNEQFF. The CDR3 bases are TGTGCCAGCAGTTCGCCTTCGTTAGGCCCCAATGAGCAGTTCTTC.

The sample holds a few counts of this clonotype. This sequence joins TRBV28 and TRBJ1-2, with D unclear. The CDR3 is 14 residues long. Germline V gene sequence: CDR1 MDHEN, CDR2 SYDVKM. Trimming pared 2 bases from V and 4 bases from J, leaving 11 bases between. The CDR3 nucleotides read TGTGCCAGCAGTTTAAATGTTAGAGTCTATGGCTACACCTTC. Amino acids: CASSLNVRVYGYTF.

The DNA for the CDR3 is TGTGCCACCAGCCCGGGACAGGGGGTGTTTGGCTACACCTTC. It encodes CATSPGQGVFGYTF. This sequence joins TRBV15 and TRBJ1-2; 11 nucleotides align to TRBD1. The germline V gene encodes CDR1 LNHNV and CDR2 YYDKDF (reference sequence). The junction had 6 bases not matched to a gene; V was cut back by 5 bases and J by 7 bases. CDR3 length equals 14 residues. The full variable domain, with the rest looked up from reference TRBV15 and TRBJ1-2, is DAMVIQNPRYQVTQFGKPVTLSCSQTLNHNVMYWYQQKSSQAPKLLFHYYDKDFNNEADTPDNFQSRRPNTSFCFLDIRSPGLGDTAMYLCATSPGQGVFGYTFGSGTRLTVV.

This clonotype was seen repeatedly, ten times or more. The genes are TRBV6-2 or TRBV6-3 and TRBJ2-1; D is uncertain. The CDR3 length is 15 residues. V was cut by 7 bases and J by 8 bases, with 21 bases left in between. CDR1 MNHEY and CDR2 SVGEGT come from the germline V gene. As DNA, the CDR3 is TGTGCCAGCACCCATTATGGGCTAGTCGACTATGAGCAGTTCTTC. Protein product: CASTHYGLVDYEQFF.

The CDR3 DNA reads TGTGCCAGTAGTTTCGGACTAGCAGCAGATACGCAGTATTTT. This translates into CASSFGLAADTQYF. The V and J genes are TRBV19 and TRBJ2-3, with TRBD2 matching over 8 bases. The CDR3 contains 14 residues. After removal of 5 bases from V and 4 bases from J, the junction contained 5 bases not matched to a gene. Looked up from germline, CDR1 is LNHDA and CDR2 is SQIVND (reference sequence).

Many counts were recorded for this clonotype. This chain joins TRBV12-3 or TRBV12-4 and TRBJ2-1; the match to TRBD1 covers 7 bases. CDR3 length: 15 residues. The trim removed 0 bases at V and 8 bases at J, leaving 7 bases unmatched. Here the CDR3 reads CASSLAAARGYEQFF. The CDR3 DNA sequence: TGTGCCAGCAGTTTAGCGGCGGCCAGGGGGTATGAGCAGTTCTTC.

The chain links TRBV3-1 to TRBJ1-4, with 9 positions matching TRBD1. This CDR3 is 15 amino acids long. Germline CDR1 LGHDT, CDR2 YNNKEL (reference sequence). Trimming took 7 bases from V and 7 from J; bases not matched to a gene: 10. CDR3 amino acids: CASKARDRVVEKLFF. Written as DNA, the CDR3 is TGTGCCAGCAAGGCCCGGGACAGGGTTGTTGAAAAACTGTTTTTT. Complete variable domain (other parts from reference TRBV3-1 and TRBJ1-4): DTAVSQTPKYLVTQMGNDKSIKCEQNLGHDTMYWYKQDSKKFLKIMFSYNNKELIINETVPNRFSPKSPDKAHLNLHINSLELGDSAVYFCASKARDRVVEKLFFGSGTQLSVL.

The chain uses TRBV5-8 and TRBJ1-3, with 7 bases matching TRBD1. V trimming: 2 bases; J trimming: 4 bases; junction bases outside the gene matches: 6. There are 15 residues in the CDR3. Germline V gene lookup returns CDR1 SGHTS and CDR2 YDEGEE. The CDR3 loop reads CASSFHRGTGNTIYF. The CDR3, as DNA: TGTGCCAGCAGCTTCCACAGGGGAACAGGAAACACCATATATTTT. Filled out from reference TRBV5-8 and TRBJ1-3, the complete variable domain reads EAGVTQSPTHLIKTRGQQATLRCSPISGHTSVYWYQQALGLGLQFLLWYDEGEERNRGNFPPRFSGRQFPNYSSELNVNALELEDSALYLCASSFHRGTGNTIYFGEGSWLTVV.

The chain combines TRBV7-6 with TRBJ2-3; 9 nucleotides line up with TRBD2. The germline gives CDR1 SGHVS, CDR2 FNYEAQ. CDR3 length equals 16 residues. Trimming took 5 bases from V and 5 from J; bases not matched to a gene: 11. CDR3 sequence: CASSPHAGGPGDTQYF. The CDR3 DNA reads as TGTGCCAGCAGCCCTCACGCGGGAGGGCCAGGAGATACGCAGTATTTT.

The chain joins TRBV9 to TRBJ2-1, with 16 bases fitting TRBD2. Germline CDR1 reads SGDLS; CDR2 reads YYNGEE. CDR3 length equals 15 residues. Germline trimming cut 3 bases from V and 14 bases from J; bases unmatched to any gene: 8. CDR3 DNA: TGTGCCAGCAGCGCCGGGACTAGCGGGAGGGAGCTGGAGTTCTTC. Protein product: CASSAGTSGRELEFF. Filled out from reference TRBV9 and TRBJ2-1, the complete variable domain reads DSGVTQTPKHLITATGQRVTLRCSPRSGDLSVYWYQQSLDQGLQFLIQYYNGEERAKGNILERFSAQQFPDLHSELNLSSLELGDSALYFCASSAGTSGRELEFFGPGTRLTVL.

The gene calls are TRBV7-2 and TRBJ2-5, with D possibly TRBD1 on 6 matching bases. The CDR3 runs 14 residues. Germline V gene sequence: CDR1 SGHTA, CDR2 FQGNSA. V was clipped by 6 bases and J by 2 bases, with 13 bases between them. In DNA form, the CDR3 reads TGTGCCAGCAGGCGGACAGTTTCTCAAGAGACCCAGTACTTC. Translated: CASRRTVSQETQYF. Variable domain in full (rest from reference TRBV7-2 and TRBJ2-5): GAGVSQSPSNKVTEKGKDVELRCDPISGHTALYWYRQSLGQGLEFLIYFQGNSAPDKSGLPSDRFSAERTGGSVSTLTIQRTQQEDSAVYLCASRRTVSQETQYFGPGTRLLVL.

The rearrangement links TRBV6-5 to TRBJ1-1, with 8 bases lining up with TRBD1. There are 13 residues in the CDR3. Trimming took 6 bases from V and 4 from J; bases not matched to a gene: 4. Germline assignment: CDR1 MNHEY and CDR2 SVGAGI. CDR3 nucleotide sequence: TGTGCCAGCAGGGACAGGGTGAGCACTGAAGCTTTCTTT. This translates into CASRDRVSTEAFF.

The chain uses TRBV6-1 and TRBJ2-1, with TRBD2 matching 12 bases. The V gene's germline CDR1 is MNHNS and CDR2 SASEGT. This CDR3 is 21 amino acids long. V was clipped by 6 bases and J by 0 bases; unmatched bases: 18. In nucleotides, the CDR3 is TGTGCCAGCAGCCCCGCAACCGGCGCTAGCGGGAGGGGGAGCTCCTACAATGAGCAGTTCTTC. Amino acid sequence: CASSPATGASGRGSSYNEQFF.

The CDR3 reads CSARRPNTGELFF. The CDR3 DNA follows: TGCAGTGCTAGACGGCCAAACACCGGGGAGCTGTTTTTT. The rearrangement joins TRBV20-1 to TRBJ2-2; no clear D. The length of the CDR3 is 13 residues. Germline lookup yields CDR1 DFQATT and CDR2 SNEGSKA (reference sequence). With 2 bases removed from V and 2 bases from J, the gap between germline ends came to 6 bases.

This chain uses TRBV28 with TRBJ1-2; D possibly corresponds to TRBD1 (5 bases). Germline V CDR1 and CDR2: MDHEN, SYDVKM. Trimming left V 1 base short and J 6 bases short, with 24 bases between. This CDR3 spans 18 amino acids. The CDR3 DNA reads as TGTGCCAGCAGTTTATCCCCGGGGGGAACTACCCCTTATGATGGCTACACCTTC. Translation gives CASSLSPGGTTPYDGYTF.

The CDR3: CASTVLDEQFF. CDR3 bases: TGTGCCAGCACCGTCCTCGATGAGCAGTTCTTC. J is TRBJ2-1 and V is TRBV12-3 or TRBV12-4; no clear D. There are 11 residues in the CDR3. Trimming removed 7 bases at V and 8 bases at J, with 9 bases between.

The chain combines TRBV4-2 with TRBJ2-7; D unclear. The length of the CDR3 is 16 residues. V lost 1 base to trimming and J lost 1 base, with 14 bases between them. Germline lookup yields CDR1 LGHNA and CDR2 YNFKEQ. The CDR3 DNA follows: TGTGCCAGCAGCCAAGGCAAACTAACCGAATCCTACGAGCAGTACTTC. This translates into CASSQGKLTESYEQYF.

The genes are TRBV7-2 and TRBJ2-3; 8 bases align to TRBD2. Trimming took 7 bases from V and 7 from J; bases not matched to a gene: 4. The V gene's germline CDR1 is SGHTA and CDR2 FQGNSA. The CDR3 has 12 residues. This CDR3 is CASNSGVYTQYF. The CDR3 DNA sequence: TGTGCCAGCAATAGCGGGGTCTATACGCAGTATTTT.

This clonotype has a count of ten or more. This chain connects TRBV7-2 to TRBJ2-5, with D possibly matching TRBD1 (5 bases). V was pared by 1 base and J by 1 base, with 7 bases between. The germline V gene has CDR1 SGHTA and CDR2 FQGNSA. The CDR3 has 14 residues. CDR3 region: CASSLVRGQETQYF. CDR3 DNA sequence: TGTGCCAGCAGCTTAGTAAGGGGCCAAGAGACCCAGTACTTC.

This clonotype was detected only a few times. The chain employs TRBV7-6 and TRBJ2-1; 13 bases agree with TRBD2. Germline loops: CDR1 SGHVS, CDR2 FNYEAQ. Losses at the gene ends were 5 bases for V and 4 bases for J; bases not matched to a gene: 14. This CDR3 spans 19 amino acids. The CDR3 bases are TGTGCCAGCAGCGTAGAGGGGACTAGCGGGACTAGAGGTTACAATGAGCAGTTCTTC. Translating it yields CASSVEGTSGTRGYNEQFF. Combining the CDR3 with reference TRBV7-6 and TRBJ2-1 gives the whole variable domain GAGVSQSPRYKVTKRGQDVALRCDPISGHVSLYWYRQALGQGPEFLTYFNYEAQQDKSGLPNDRFSAERPEGSISTLTIQRTEQRDSAMYRCASSVEGTSGTRGYNEQFFGPGTRLTVL.

The chain is built from TRBV2 and TRBJ2-1, with D tentatively TRBD2 (5 bases). The length of the CDR3 is 12 residues. V was shortened by 6 bases and J by 5 bases, with 8 bases between the two germline ends. Germline V CDR1 and CDR2: SNHLY, FYNNEI. CDR3 sequence reads: CASRRLNNEQFF. The CDR3 coding sequence is TGTGCCAGCAGACGACTAAACAATGAGCAGTTCTTC.

Many counts were recorded for this clonotype. The chain joins TRBV7-2 to TRBJ1-2; TRBD1 matches at 7 bases. Germline V gives CDR1 SGHTA, CDR2 FQGNSA. CDR3 length: 15 amino acids. With 0 bases clipped from V and 8 bases from J, the junction kept 9 bases outside the gene matches. Written as DNA, the CDR3 is TGTGCCAGCAGCTTAGCGATAGGGGGCCAACGCGGCTACACCTTC. It is translated as CASSLAIGGQRGYTF.

The V gene is TRBV6-5, the J gene TRBJ1-2; perhaps TRBD1 as D (6 bases). The CDR3 runs to 13 residues. Germline V gene sequence: CDR1 MNHEY, CDR2 SVGAGI. The V gene lost 5 bases and the J gene lost 8 bases, with 15 bases spanning the gap. The CDR3 DNA follows: TGTGCCAGCAGTGGTACAGGGAAAGGAGGCTACACCTTC. Its protein is CASSGTGKGGYTF.

This clonotype was detected only a few times. The V gene is TRBV20-1, the J gene TRBJ2-1; D remains unclear. The CDR3 extends over 11 amino acids. Trimming left V 3 bases short and J 9 bases short, with 9 bases between. Germline-derived CDR1 and CDR2 are DFQATT and SNEGSKA (reference sequence). The CDR3 sequence: CSASAIIEQFF. In DNA, the CDR3 is TGCAGTGCTAGCGCCATAATTGAGCAGTTCTTC.